This TCR beta chain derives from a study of response to subunit inactivated influenza vaccine. Overall study findings and caveats: It was the authors' suggestion that each seasonal influenza vaccination recruits few new T cells.

Worth noting for this clonotype: Its target is unknown.

TCRdb itself ran the RT-PCR reads through MiXCR, one entry per CDR3 protein. The sample lists approximately 500,000 distinct CDR3 sequences, 10% to 15% occurring once. This CDR3 contains 14 residues. Germline CDR1 is DFQATT and CDR2 is SNEGSKA (reference sequence). V gave up 1 base and J gave up 4 bases; unmatched junction bases: 1. The starting material was PBMCs from blood, obtained 45 days after vaccination. The rearrangement links TRBV20-1 to TRBJ2-1; TRBD2 matches at 10 bases. The TCR originated in a man in his fifties or sixties who received an inactivated influenza vaccine. The CDR3 DNA sequence: TGCAGTGCTAGAGGGACTAGCGGTTACAATGAGCAGTTCTTC. Translated: CSARGTSGYNEQFF.